Here is one T cell receptor beta chain with its context. Its antigen remains unidentified. No base quality values were provided; no much bigger clone lies one nucleotide off. This sample stems from a study of metastatic and nonmetastatic thyroid tumors (dated by TCRdb to about 2020). Background for the entire study: For patients with malignant and with benign thyroid disease, the researchers compared repertoires between peripheral blood samples and tumor or nodule tissue samples.

What the study reported, not specific to this receptor: TCR beta diversity was reported as significantly higher in malignant tumors than in benign nodules, in both blood and tumor samples.

The library relied on PCR. The listed sequencing device is Illumina HiSeq 4000. High-throughput sequencing was used to profile the CDR3 region of the TCR beta-chain in every patient. In the source study's methods: A classifier to discriminate distant-metastatic papillary thyroid cancer patients was built from CDR3 differences across clinicopathological groups. The Shannon index was used to assess repertoire diversity, and the Morisita-Horn index was used to assess tumor-blood repertoire similarity. TCRdb cleaned the public reads at Q25 with fastp, built clones with MiXCR and kept in-frame beta chains. These V and J calls are TCRdb output, not the study's own analysis. This sample has tens of thousands of clones in its table, and less than 30% of those were observed once. The ten most abundant clones make up 9.5% to 13% of the sample. Before undergoing thyroid surgery, none of the patients had been given any kind of treatment. Using T-cell receptor beta sequencing, the researchers looked back retrospectively at clinical samples from patients, gathered between about 2011 and 2019.

Clipping removes 0 bases from V and 2 bases from J, with 6 as the unmatched junction base count. According to the germline V gene, CDR1 reads SGHRS and CDR2 reads YFSETQ. Its CDR3 holds 16 amino acids, cysteine through phenylalanine. The CDR3 DNA has 48 bases and is translated from base 1. The source of this sequence is a male donor with papillary thyroid cancer or a benign thyroid nodule (not recorded which). Some clones in this sample may be carry-over from other donors' samples. Sequenced: blood. The sequence links TRBV5-1 to TRBJ2-5; 8 middle bases align to TRBD1. In nucleotide form, the sequence is TGCGCCAGCAGCTTGGGGCAGGGGGCAGTGCAAGAGACCCAGTACTTC. Its amino acids are CASSLGQGAVQETQYF.